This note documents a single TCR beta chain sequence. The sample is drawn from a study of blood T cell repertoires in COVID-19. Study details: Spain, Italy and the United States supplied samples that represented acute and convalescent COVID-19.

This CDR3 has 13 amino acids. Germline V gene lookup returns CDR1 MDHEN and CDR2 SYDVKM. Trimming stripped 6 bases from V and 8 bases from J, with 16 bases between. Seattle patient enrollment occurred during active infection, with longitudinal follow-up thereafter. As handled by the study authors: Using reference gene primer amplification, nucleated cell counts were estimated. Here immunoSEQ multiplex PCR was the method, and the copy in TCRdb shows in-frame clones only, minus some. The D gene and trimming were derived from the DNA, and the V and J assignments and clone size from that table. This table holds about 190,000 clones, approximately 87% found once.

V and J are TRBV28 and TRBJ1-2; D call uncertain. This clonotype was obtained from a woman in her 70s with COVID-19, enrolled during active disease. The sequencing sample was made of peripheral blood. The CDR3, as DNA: TGTGCCAGCAGAATATCAGGTGCCTTCGGCTACACCTTC. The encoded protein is CASRISGAFGYTF.